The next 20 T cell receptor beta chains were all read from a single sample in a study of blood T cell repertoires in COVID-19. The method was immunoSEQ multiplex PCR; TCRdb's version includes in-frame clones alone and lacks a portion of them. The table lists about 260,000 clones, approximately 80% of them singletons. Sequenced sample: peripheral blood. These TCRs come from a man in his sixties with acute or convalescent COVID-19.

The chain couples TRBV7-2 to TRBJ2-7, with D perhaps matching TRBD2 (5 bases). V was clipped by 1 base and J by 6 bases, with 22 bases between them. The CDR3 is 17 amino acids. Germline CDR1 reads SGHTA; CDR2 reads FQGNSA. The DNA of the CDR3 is TGTGCCAGCAGCTTAGAGGCGGGTCGATCCTGGGGTCTCGAGCAGTACTTC. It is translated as CASSLEAGRSWGLEQYF.

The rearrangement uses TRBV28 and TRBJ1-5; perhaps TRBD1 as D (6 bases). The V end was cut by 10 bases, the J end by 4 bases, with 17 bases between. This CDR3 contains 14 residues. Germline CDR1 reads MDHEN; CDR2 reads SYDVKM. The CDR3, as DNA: TGTGCCATCAATCAAGGGACACTTAATCAGCCCCAGCATTTT. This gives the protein CAINQGTLNQPQHF.

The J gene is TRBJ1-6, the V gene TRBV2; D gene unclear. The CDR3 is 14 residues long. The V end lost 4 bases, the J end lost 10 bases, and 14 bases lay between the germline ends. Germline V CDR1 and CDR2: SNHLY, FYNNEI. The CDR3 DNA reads TGTGCCAGCAGTGGGAGGACTGGCTACTCACCCCTCCACTTT. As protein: CASSGRTGYSPLHF.

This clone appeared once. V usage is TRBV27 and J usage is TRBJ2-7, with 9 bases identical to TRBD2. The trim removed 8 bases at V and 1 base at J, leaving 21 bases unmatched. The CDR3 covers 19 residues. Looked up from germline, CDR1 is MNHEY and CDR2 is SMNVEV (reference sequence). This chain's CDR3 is CASFPLGGSGRPSSYEQYF. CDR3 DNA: TGTGCCAGCTTCCCTCTCGGGGGTAGCGGGAGACCCTCTTCCTACGAGCAGTACTTC.

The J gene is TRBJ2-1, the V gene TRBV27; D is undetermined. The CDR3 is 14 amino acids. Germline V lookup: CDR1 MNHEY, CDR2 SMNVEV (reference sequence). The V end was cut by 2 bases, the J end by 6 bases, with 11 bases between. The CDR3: CASSLGPSPNEQFF. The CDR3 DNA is TGTGCCAGCAGTTTAGGCCCTTCGCCCAATGAGCAGTTCTTC.

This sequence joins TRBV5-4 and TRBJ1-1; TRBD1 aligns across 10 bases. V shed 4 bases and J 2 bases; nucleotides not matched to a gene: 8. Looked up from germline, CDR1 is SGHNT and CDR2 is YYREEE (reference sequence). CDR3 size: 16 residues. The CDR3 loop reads CASSRGTGAGNTEAFF. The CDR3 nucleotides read TGTGCCAGCAGCAGGGGGACAGGGGCAGGAAACACTGAAGCTTTCTTT.

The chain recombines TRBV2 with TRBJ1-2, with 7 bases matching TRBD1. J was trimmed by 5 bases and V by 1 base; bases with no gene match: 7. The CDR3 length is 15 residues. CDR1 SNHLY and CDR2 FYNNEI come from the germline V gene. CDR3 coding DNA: TGTGCCAGCAGTGAAGGACAGGGAAATCTTTATGGCTACACCTTC. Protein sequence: CASSEGQGNLYGYTF.

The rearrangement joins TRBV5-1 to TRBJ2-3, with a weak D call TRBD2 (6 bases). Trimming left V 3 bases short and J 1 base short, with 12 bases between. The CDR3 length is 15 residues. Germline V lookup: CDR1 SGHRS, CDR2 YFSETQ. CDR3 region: CASSSNSGGTDTQYF. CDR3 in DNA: TGCGCCAGCAGCTCCAATAGCGGAGGCACAGATACGCAGTATTTT.

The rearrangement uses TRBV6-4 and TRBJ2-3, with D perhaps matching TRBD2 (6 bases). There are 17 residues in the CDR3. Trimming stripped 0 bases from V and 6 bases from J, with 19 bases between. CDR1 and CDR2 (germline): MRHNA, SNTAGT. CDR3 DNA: TGTGCCAGCAGTGACTCCGGAGGGGCCGAATCGCCCGATACGCAGTATTTT. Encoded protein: CASSDSGGAESPDTQYF.

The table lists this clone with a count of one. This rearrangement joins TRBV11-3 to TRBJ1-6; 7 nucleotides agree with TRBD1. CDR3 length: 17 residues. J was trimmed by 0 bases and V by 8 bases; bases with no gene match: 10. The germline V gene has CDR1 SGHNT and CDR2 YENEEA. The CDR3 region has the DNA TGTGCCAGCGATCCTCGGGACAGAAGCTCCTATAATTCACCCCTCCACTTT. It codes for CASDPRDRSSYNSPLHF.

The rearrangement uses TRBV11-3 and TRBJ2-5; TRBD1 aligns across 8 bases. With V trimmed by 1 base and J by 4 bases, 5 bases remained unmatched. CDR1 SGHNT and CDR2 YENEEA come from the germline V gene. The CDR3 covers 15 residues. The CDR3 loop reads CASSLATGVGETQYF. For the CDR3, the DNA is TGTGCCAGCAGCTTAGCGACAGGGGTTGGAGAGACCCAGTACTTC. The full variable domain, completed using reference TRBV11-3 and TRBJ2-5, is EAGVVQSPRYKIIEKKQPVAFWCNPISGHNTLYWYLQNLGQGPELLIRYENEEAVDDSQLPKDRFSAERLKGVDSTLKIQPAELGDSAVYLCASSLATGVGETQYFGPGTRLLVL.

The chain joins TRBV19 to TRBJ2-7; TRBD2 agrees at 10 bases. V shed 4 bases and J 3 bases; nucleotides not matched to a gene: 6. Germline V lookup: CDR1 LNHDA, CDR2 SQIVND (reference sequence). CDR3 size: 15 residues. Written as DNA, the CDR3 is TGTGCCAGTAGTACCTTAGCGGGAGGAAACTACGAGCAGTACTTC. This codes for CASSTLAGGNYEQYF.

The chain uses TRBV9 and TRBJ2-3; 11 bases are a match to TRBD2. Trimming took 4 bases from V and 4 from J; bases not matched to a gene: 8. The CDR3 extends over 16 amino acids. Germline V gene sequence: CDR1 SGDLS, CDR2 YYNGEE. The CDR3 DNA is TGTGCCAGCAGCACCCGACTAGCGGGATGGTCAGATACGCAGTATTTT. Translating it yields CASSTRLAGWSDTQYF.

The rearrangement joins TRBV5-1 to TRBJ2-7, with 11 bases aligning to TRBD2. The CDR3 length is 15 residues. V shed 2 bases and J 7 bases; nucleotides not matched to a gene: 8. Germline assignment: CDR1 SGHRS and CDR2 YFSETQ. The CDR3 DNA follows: TGCGCCAGCAGCTTAACACTAGCGGGAGCGGGAGAGCAGTACTTC. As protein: CASSLTLAGAGEQYF.

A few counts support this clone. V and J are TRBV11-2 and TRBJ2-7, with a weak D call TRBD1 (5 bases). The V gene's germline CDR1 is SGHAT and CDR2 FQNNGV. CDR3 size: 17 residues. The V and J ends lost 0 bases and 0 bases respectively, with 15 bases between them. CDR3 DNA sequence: TGTGCCAGCAGCTTAGATATTGGGCCAGGGTTCTCCTACGAGCAGTACTTC. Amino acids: CASSLDIGPGFSYEQYF.

Here the CDR3 reads CASSQASSYEQYF. The CDR3 DNA reads as TGTGCCAGCAGCCAAGCCAGCTCCTACGAGCAGTACTTC. This chain joins TRBV3-1 (or the pseudogene TRBV3-2) and TRBJ2-7; D gene unclear. CDR3 length: 13 amino acids. Germline V CDR1 and CDR2: LGHDT, YNNKEL (reference sequence). Trimming stripped 1 base from V and 0 bases from J, with 4 bases between.

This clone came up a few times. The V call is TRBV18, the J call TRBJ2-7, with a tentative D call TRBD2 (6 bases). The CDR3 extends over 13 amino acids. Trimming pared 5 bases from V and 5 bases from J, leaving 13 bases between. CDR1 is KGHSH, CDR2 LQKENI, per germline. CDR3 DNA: TGTGCCAGCTCAAGGGGCGGGGCCCACGAGCAGTACTTC. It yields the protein CASSRGGAHEQYF.

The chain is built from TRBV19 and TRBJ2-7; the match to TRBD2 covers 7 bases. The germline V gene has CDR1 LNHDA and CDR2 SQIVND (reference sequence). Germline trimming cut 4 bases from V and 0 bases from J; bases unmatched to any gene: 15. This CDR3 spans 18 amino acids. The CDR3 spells CASSKGPEGGSGSYEQYF. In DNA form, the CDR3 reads TGTGCCAGTAGTAAGGGACCGGAGGGCGGGAGTGGCTCCTACGAGCAGTACTTC.

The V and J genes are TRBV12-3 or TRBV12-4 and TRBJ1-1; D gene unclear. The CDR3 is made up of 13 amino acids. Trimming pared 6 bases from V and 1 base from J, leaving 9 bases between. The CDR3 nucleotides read TGTGCCAGCAGCCCTAACAGGAACACTGAAGCTTTCTTT. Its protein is CASSPNRNTEAFF.

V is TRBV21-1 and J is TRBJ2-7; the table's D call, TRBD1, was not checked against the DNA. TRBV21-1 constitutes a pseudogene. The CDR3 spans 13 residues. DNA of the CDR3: TGTGCCAGCCCTTTACAGGGGAGATACGAGCAGTACTTC. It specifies CASPLQGRYEQYF.